Each of the 9 T cell receptor beta chains below was sequenced from the same sample in a study of shared clonotypes between healthy human individuals. Repertoires were generated with immunoSEQ multiplex PCR, while TCRdb's copy carries only in-frame clones and drops some. The sample holds about 2 million clones, approximately 94% seen once. The naive CD8 subset, CD45RO-negative cells positively selected for CCR7, excluded terminally differentiated effector memory CD45RA+ cells. Sequenced sample: naive CD8+ T cells sorted from blood. The source is a man between 18 and 35 years old in good health.

The V gene is TRBV4-3, the J gene TRBJ2-5, with D perhaps matching TRBD2 (7 bases). This CDR3 region has 17 residues. V lost 0 bases and J 4 bases, leaving 18 bases between the germline ends. In germline, CDR1 is LGHNA, CDR2 YSLEER. CDR3 protein: CASSQDPPGEGGETQYF. DNA for the CDR3: TGCGCCAGCAGCCAAGACCCCCCCGGGGAGGGGGGAGAGACCCAGTACTTC.

This clone appeared once. The chain joins TRBV2 to TRBJ2-5, with a possible D match to TRBD2 (7 bases). Trimming cost V 3 bases and J 5 bases, with 13 bases left between them. CDR3 length equals 14 residues. Germline V gives CDR1 SNHLY, CDR2 FYNNEI. The CDR3 nucleotides read TGTGCCAGCAGTGAGGGGGGGCCGATGGAGACCCAGTACTTC. As protein: CASSEGGPMETQYF. The full variable domain, rest sourced from reference TRBV2 and TRBJ2-5, is EPEVTQTPSHQVTQMGQEVILRCVPISNHLYFYWYRQILGQKVEFLVSFYNNEISEKSEIFDDQFSVERPDGSNFTLKIRSTKLEDSAMYFCASSEGGPMETQYFGPGTRLLVL.

CDR3 residues: CASSYVRYEQYF. CDR3 in DNA: TGTGCCAGCAGCTACGTCCGCTACGAGCAGTACTTC. The rearrangement joins TRBV11-2 to TRBJ2-7; D remains ambiguous. Trimming removed 4 bases from V and 3 bases from J, with 7 bases in between. Germline assignment: CDR1 SGHAT and CDR2 FQNNGV. This CDR3 is 12 amino acids long.

The V and J genes are TRBV6-5 and TRBJ2-1; 9 bases are a match to TRBD1. Trimming removed 5 bases from V and 4 bases from J; junction bases left unmatched: 6. The V gene's germline CDR1 is MNHEY and CDR2 SVGAGI. CDR3 length: 15 residues. The CDR3 spells CASSITGGIYNEQFF. The DNA for the CDR3 is TGTGCCAGCAGTATCACAGGGGGCATATACAATGAGCAGTTCTTC.

The rearrangement uses TRBV5-1 and TRBJ2-7; no reliable D call. Trimming left V 4 bases short and J 0 bases short, with 11 bases between. The CDR3 contains 14 residues. The germline CDR1 and CDR2 sequences are SGHRS and YFSETQ. CDR3 coding DNA: TGCGCCAGCAGCGAGGACGTTCGCTCCTACGAGCAGTACTTC. Translated: CASSEDVRSYEQYF. Complete variable domain (other parts from reference TRBV5-1 and TRBJ2-7): KAGVTQTPRYLIKTRGQQVTLSCSPISGHRSVSWYQQTPGQGLQFLFEYFSETQRNKGNFPGRFSGRQFSNSRSEMNVSTLELGDSALYLCASSEDVRSYEQYFGPGTRLTVT.

This chain connects TRBV27 to TRBJ1-1; perhaps TRBD1 as D (5 bases). This CDR3 is built from 15 residues. Germline CDR1 MNHEY, CDR2 SMNVEV (reference sequence). Trimming removed 2 bases at V and 10 bases at J, with 20 bases between. The CDR3, as DNA: TGTGCCAGCAGTTTAGATGGGGGTTACGGCCATCGAGCTTTCTTT. It translates to CASSLDGGYGHRAFF.

In regard to this clone: Other DNA sequences in the sample encode the same CDR3. The V and J genes are TRBV10-1 and TRBJ2-7, with 7 nucleotides matching TRBD2. CDR1 is WNHNN, CDR2 SYGVQD, per germline (reference sequence). CDR3 length: 12 residues. V lost 6 bases and J lost 4; bases outside the gene matches: 3. The CDR3 loop is CASSPGGYEQYF. CDR3 nucleotide sequence: TGCGCCAGCAGCCCGGGGGGATACGAGCAGTACTTC.

The V and J genes are TRBV11-2 and TRBJ2-4; maybe TRBD1 (5 bases). CDR3 length equals 16 residues. Germline lookup yields CDR1 SGHAT and CDR2 FQNNGV. Trimming took 2 bases from V and 0 from J, leaving 11 bases between them. CDR3 in amino acids: CASSLLDTLAKNIQYF. In DNA form, the CDR3 reads TGTGCCAGCAGCTTATTGGACACACTAGCCAAAAACATTCAGTACTTC.

This clone has just a few counts. The J gene is TRBJ1-2, the V gene TRBV5-6; TRBD1 agrees at 8 bases. Unmatched junction bases numbered 5, after V lost 0 bases and J lost 4 bases. The germline gives CDR1 SGHDT, CDR2 YYEEEE. The CDR3 contains 15 residues. CDR3 region: CASSLATGGTYGYTF. The CDR3 DNA reads as TGTGCCAGCAGCTTGGCCACAGGGGGGACCTATGGCTACACCTTC.